The 29 T cell receptor beta chains below were found in one sample sequenced in a study of T cells in narcolepsy. Repertoires were generated with immunoSEQ multiplex PCR, while TCRdb's copy carries only in-frame clones and drops some. The sample lists just over 20,000 clones; around 92% were seen once. The sample was CD45RA- memory CD4+ T cells from PBMCs. The receptor set was obtained from a human donor with narcolepsy.

The chain has TRBV5-4 and TRBJ2-5; TRBD1 is a possible D gene (5 bases). The CDR3 is made up of 14 amino acids. In germline, CDR1 is SGHNT, CDR2 YYREEE (reference sequence). V was trimmed by 4 bases and J by 1 base, leaving 11 bases between them. CDR3 sequence reads: CASSQDRAQETQYF. CDR3 DNA: TGTGCCAGCAGCCAAGACAGAGCCCAAGAGACCCAGTACTTC.

The J gene is TRBJ2-1, the V gene TRBV5-5, with D tentatively TRBD1 (7 bases). This CDR3 contains 12 residues. Between the trimmed V and J ends, which lost 2 bases and 12 bases, there was a span of 12 bases. CDR1 is SGHKS, CDR2 YYEKEE, per germline (reference sequence). Here the CDR3 DNA reads TGTGCCAGCAGCTTTGGGGGGACAGCGCAGTTCTTC. Translated: CASSFGGTAQFF.

The V gene is TRBV19, the J gene TRBJ2-1; the match to TRBD2 covers 10 bases. CDR3 length: 16 amino acids. Germline loops: CDR1 LNHDA, CDR2 SQIVND (reference sequence). With 1 base clipped from V and 9 bases from J, the junction kept 9 bases outside the gene matches. CDR3 sequence: CASSIGRAGGAIEQFF. The CDR3 DNA reads as TGTGCCAGTAGTATAGGAAGAGCGGGAGGGGCCATTGAGCAGTTCTTC.

This chain links TRBV4-3 with TRBJ1-2, with D hard to call. CDR1 is LGHNA, CDR2 YSLEER, per germline. CDR3 length: 15 residues. Trimming took off 0 bases at V and 4 bases at J, with 12 bases between the two ends. CDR3 sequence (DNA): TGCGCCAGCAGCCAAGATAACCAGGTCCCCTATGGCTACACCTTC. Encoded protein: CASSQDNQVPYGYTF.

Note on this clone: One end of the junction is discordant with germline, which a read error may explain. The J gene is TRBJ2-7, the V gene TRBV6-1; 8 bases agree with TRBD1. Germline-derived CDR1 and CDR2 are MNHNS and SASEGT. CDR3 size: 15 residues. The CDR3: CASSEGQGSSYGQYF. Here the CDR3 DNA reads TGTGCCAGCAGTGAAGGACAGGGGAGCTCCTACGGGCAGTACTTC.

The chain has TRBV18 and TRBJ2-5; possibly TRBD2 for D (6 bases). Between the trimmed V and J ends, which lost 11 bases and 4 bases, there was a span of 17 bases. The CDR3 consists of 13 residues. CDR1 is KGHSH, CDR2 LQKENI, per germline. The CDR3 nucleotides read TGTGCCTCCCGGGCGGGGCAGTCAGAGACCCAGTACTTC. Encoded protein: CASRAGQSETQYF.

J is TRBJ1-1 and V is TRBV6-1; no reliable D call. Germline V CDR1 and CDR2: MNHNS, SASEGT. V was cut by 0 bases and J by 8 bases, with 13 bases left in between. CDR3 length: 14 residues. This chain's CDR3 is CASSEALGRWEAFF. The CDR3, as DNA: TGTGCCAGCAGTGAAGCGTTGGGAAGGTGGGAAGCTTTCTTT.

This chain uses TRBV7-9 with TRBJ2-1, with 8 bases fitting TRBD1. This CDR3 has 16 residues. V lost 2 bases, J lost 6 bases, and 9 bases stayed unmatched. CDR1 and CDR2 from the germline V gene are SEHNR and FQNEAQ (reference sequence). The CDR3 nucleotides are TGTGCCAGCAGCTTATCGGGACAGGTCCTTGGCAATGAGCAGTTCTTC. Its protein product is CASSLSGQVLGNEQFF.

The rearrangement joins TRBV5-1 to TRBJ1-5, with D possibly TRBD1 on 5 matching bases. V lost 5 bases and J lost 6, with 15 bases in between. CDR3 size: 14 residues. Germline CDR1 and CDR2: SGHRS and YFSETQ. The CDR3 here is CASRTSPRVQPQHF. The CDR3 DNA follows: TGCGCCAGCAGAACCTCCCCCAGGGTTCAGCCCCAGCATTTT.

The chain carries TRBV7-9 and TRBJ2-1; 8 bases map to TRBD2. The junction had 1 base not matched to a gene; V was cut back by 1 base and J by 5 bases. Per the germline V gene, CDR1 is SEHNR and CDR2 is FQNEAQ (reference sequence). There are 14 residues in the CDR3. The CDR3 loop is CASSLVGRDNEQFF. CDR3 DNA sequence: TGTGCCAGCAGCTTAGTCGGGAGGGACAATGAGCAGTTCTTC.

V and J are TRBV7-9 and TRBJ1-5, with D possibly matching TRBD1 (5 bases). Germline V gives CDR1 SEHNR, CDR2 FQNEAQ (reference sequence). Trimming pared 1 base from V and 7 bases from J, leaving 14 bases between. This CDR3 region has 15 residues. This chain's CDR3 is CASSLGGGAGQPQHF. The DNA for the CDR3 is TGTGCCAGCAGCTTAGGGGGCGGCGCGGGGCAGCCCCAGCATTTT.

This rearrangement joins TRBV28 to TRBJ1-2; a possible D gene is TRBD1 (5 bases). The CDR3 totals 13 residues. Germline V gene lookup returns CDR1 MDHEN and CDR2 SYDVKM. Trimming pared 3 bases from V and 5 bases from J, leaving 10 bases between. CDR3 DNA sequence: TGTGCCAGCAGTTTGGGAGGGGAGTATGGCTACACCTTC. Translation: CASSLGGEYGYTF.

The genes are TRBV5-4 and TRBJ1-1, with D uncertain. V dropped 6 bases and J dropped 6 bases, with 15 bases sitting between them. The CDR3 extends over 13 amino acids. Germline CDR1 and CDR2: SGHNT and YYREEE (reference sequence). CDR3 region: CASNLKGGPEAFF. Here the CDR3 DNA reads TGTGCCAGCAATCTTAAGGGTGGGCCTGAAGCTTTCTTT. The full variable domain, completed using reference TRBV5-4 and TRBJ1-1, is ETGVTQSPTHLIKTRGQQVTLRCSSQSGHNTVSWYQQALGQGPQFIFQYYREEENGRGNFPPRFSGLQFPNYSSELNVNALELDDSALYLCASNLKGGPEAFFGQGTRLTVV.

The J gene is TRBJ1-5, the V gene TRBV7-9; D is ambiguous. The CDR3 totals 12 residues. From germline, CDR1 is SEHNR and CDR2 FQNEAQ (reference sequence). Trimming cost V 5 bases and J 4 bases, with 6 bases left between them. CDR3 sequence: CASSATNQPQHF. The DNA for the CDR3 is TGTGCCAGCAGCGCGACGAATCAGCCCCAGCATTTT.

Note on this clone: One junction end does not reproduce the germline sequence, and a read error may be involved. V gene TRBV30 combines with J gene TRBJ2-2; D remains ambiguous. The CDR3 runs 15 residues. Germline values: CDR1 GTSNPN, CDR2 SVGIG (reference sequence). The CDR3 sequence is CAWKVTGTNTGELFF. In DNA, the CDR3 is TGTGCTTGGAAGGTAACGGGCACGAACACCGGGGAGCTGTTTTTT. Complete variable domain (other parts from reference TRBV30 and TRBJ2-2): SQTIHQWPATLVQPVGSPLSLECTVEGTSNPNLYWYRQAAGRGLQLLFYSVGIGQISSEVPQNLSASRPQDRQFILSSKKLLLSDSGFYLCAWKVTGTNTGELFFGEGSRLTVL.

This clone was detected once. This chain uses TRBV10-3 with TRBJ2-2, with D maybe TRBD1 (6 bases). V lost 6 bases and J 7 bases, leaving 12 bases between the germline ends. The germline V gene encodes CDR1 ENHRY and CDR2 SYGVKD. This CDR3 region has 13 residues. CDR3 coding DNA: TGTGCCATCAGGACCGTAGGGGGCGGGGAGCTGTTTTTT. Protein: CAIRTVGGGELFF.

The V gene is TRBV9, the J gene TRBJ2-1; TRBD2 agrees at 7 bases. The CDR3 runs 11 residues. Germline V gene data show CDR1 as SGDLS and CDR2 as YYNGEE. V trimming: 5 bases; J trimming: 10 bases; junction bases outside the gene matches: 3. CDR3 in amino acids: CASSTSVEQFF. CDR3 coding DNA: TGTGCCAGCAGTACTAGCGTAGAGCAGTTCTTC.

This clone was found once. The chain links TRBV9 to TRBJ1-2, with unresolved D. The CDR3 has 12 amino acids. The germline gives CDR1 SGDLS, CDR2 YYNGEE. With 0 bases removed from V and 8 bases from J, the gap between germline ends came to 8 bases. CDR3 bases: TGTGCCAGCAGCGTAGCTACGGGAGGCTACACCTTC. Protein sequence: CASSVATGGYTF.

The genes are TRBV27 and TRBJ2-5; 8 positions agree with TRBD2. This CDR3 region has 16 residues. Losses at the gene ends were 7 bases for V and 2 bases for J; bases not matched to a gene: 12. CDR1 and CDR2 from the germline V gene are MNHEY and SMNVEV (reference sequence). The CDR3 region is CASKRGAAGDQETQYF. In nucleotides, the CDR3 is TGTGCCAGCAAGAGGGGGGCAGCGGGGGATCAAGAGACCCAGTACTTC.

The chain carries TRBV12-1 and TRBJ2-7. TRBV12-1 constitutes a pseudogene. The CDR3 covers 16 residues. The CDR3 DNA sequence: TGTGCCAGCAGCTCCCCCCTTTTAGTGACCCCTTACGAGCAGTACTTC. Protein: CASSSPLLVTPYEQYF.

The chain links TRBV7-9 to TRBJ2-5; TRBD1 matches at 9 bases. J gave up 1 base and V 7 bases, and 4 bases lay outside the gene matches. The length of the CDR3 is 14 residues. CDR1 is SEHNR and CDR2 is FQNEAQ in the germline V gene (reference sequence). The CDR3 DNA reads TGTGCCAGCAAGTCGACAGGGGGCCAAGAGACCCAGTACTTC. Protein: CASKSTGGQETQYF.

The chain recombines TRBV7-8 with TRBJ2-7; D not certain. CDR1 is SGHVS and CDR2 is FQNEAQ in the germline V gene. The length of the CDR3 is 15 residues. V was cut by 1 base and J by 2 bases, with 12 bases left in between. Here the CDR3 DNA reads TGTGCCAGCAGCTTAGGGGCTTCAGAAGCCTACGAGCAGTACTTC. Amino acids: CASSLGASEAYEQYF. The variable domain in full, completed from reference TRBV7-8 and TRBJ2-7, reads GAGVSQSPRYKVAKRGQDVALRCDPISGHVSLFWYQQALGQGPEFLTYFQNEAQLDKSGLPSDRFFAERPEGSVSTLKIQRTQQEDSAVYLCASSLGASEAYEQYFGPGTRLTVT.

This clone showed up just once. The chain recombines TRBV9 with TRBJ2-2; 9 positions match TRBD2. V gave up 6 bases and J gave up 6 bases; unmatched junction bases: 9. Germline V lookup: CDR1 SGDLS, CDR2 YYNGEE. The CDR3 totals 15 residues. CDR3 protein: CASTASGTPPGELFF. CDR3 in DNA: TGTGCCAGCACCGCTAGCGGGACGCCCCCCGGGGAGCTGTTTTTT.

This clone has a single count. The chain uses TRBV28 and TRBJ2-7, with 12 bases identical to TRBD2. This CDR3 has 15 residues. V shed 4 bases and J 5 bases; nucleotides not matched to a gene: 6. CDR1 and CDR2 (germline): MDHEN, SYDVKM. CDR3 in DNA: TGTGCCAGCAGTTCACAACTAGCGGGAGGCGACGAGCAGTACTTC. Protein sequence: CASSSQLAGGDEQYF.

This chain joins TRBV28 and TRBJ1-4, with 12 bases identical to TRBD1. CDR1 is MDHEN, CDR2 SYDVKM, per germline. The CDR3 contains 19 residues. The V and J ends lost 3 bases and 1 base, in that order; junction bases with no gene match: 9. CDR3 DNA: TGTGCCAGCAGTTTTGGTTGGGGACAGGGGGCGGTAACTAATGAAAAACTGTTTTTT. It yields the protein CASSFGWGQGAVTNEKLFF.

The chain carries TRBV11-3 and TRBJ2-1; the match to TRBD2 covers 11 bases. V trimming: 1 base; J trimming: 7 bases; junction bases outside the gene matches: 9. CDR3 length equals 17 residues. Per the germline V gene, CDR1 is SGHNT and CDR2 is YENEEA. CDR3 in amino acids: CASSLVIAGGPENEQFF. As DNA, the CDR3 is TGTGCCAGCAGCTTAGTAATAGCGGGAGGGCCGGAGAATGAGCAGTTCTTC.

The rearrangement uses TRBV5-1 and TRBJ2-2; no clear D. V was cut by 0 bases and J by 4 bases, with 13 bases left in between. The germline CDR1 and CDR2 sequences are SGHRS and YFSETQ. This CDR3 has 16 amino acids. This CDR3 is CASSLAAWLGTGELFF. The CDR3 DNA reads as TGCGCCAGCAGCTTGGCAGCGTGGTTGGGCACCGGGGAGCTGTTTTTT. Complete variable domain (other parts from reference TRBV5-1 and TRBJ2-2): KAGVTQTPRYLIKTRGQQVTLSCSPISGHRSVSWYQQTPGQGLQFLFEYFSETQRNKGNFPGRFSGRQFSNSRSEMNVSTLELGDSALYLCASSLAAWLGTGELFFGEGSRLTVL.

The CDR3 loop is CASSLGQGAFTGELFF. The CDR3 coding sequence is TGTGCCAGCTCACTGGGACAGGGGGCGTTCACCGGGGAGCTGTTTTTT. This chain uses TRBV18 with TRBJ2-2; 12 bases match TRBD1. Germline lookup yields CDR1 KGHSH and CDR2 LQKENI. Trimming removed 4 bases from V and 4 bases from J; junction bases left unmatched: 4. This CDR3 region has 16 residues. Using reference TRBV18 and TRBJ2-2 for the parts outside the CDR3, the full variable domain is NAGVMQNPRHLVRRRGQEARLRCSPMKGHSHVYWYRQLPEEGLKFMVYLQKENIIDESGMPKERFSAEFPKEGPSILRIQQVVRGDSAAYFCASSLGQGAFTGELFFGEGSRLTVL.

The chain couples TRBV29-1 to TRBJ2-5, with D uncertain. The germline V gene has CDR1 SQVTM and CDR2 ANQGSEA. The V end was cut by 3 bases, the J end by 1 base, with 6 bases between. CDR3 length: 12 residues. CDR3 region: CSVEWGQETQYF. In nucleotides, the CDR3 is TGCAGCGTTGAGTGGGGCCAAGAGACCCAGTACTTC.